The T cell receptor (beta chain) under discussion was sequenced for a study of T-cell memory formation after mild COVID-19. In TCRdb, the 5' RACE reads were re-called with MiXCR into one record per CDR3 protein. The table records about 430,000 distinct CDR3 sequences, approximately 18% of them present only once. This clonotype has just a few counts. V lost 4 bases and J lost 0, with 16 bases in between. CDR1 is MNHEY and CDR2 is SVGEGT in the germline V gene. This CDR3 is built from 16 residues. The sample consisted of PBMCs or a T cell subset sorted from them (not recorded which). The origin of this receptor is a man aged 18 to 30 who had mild COVID-19 (a few samples of this study predate the infection). Cell type and time point are not known. The rearrangement links TRBV6-2 or TRBV6-3 to TRBJ2-7, with D hard to call. CDR3 loop: CASSSVRSSSSYEQYV. Written as DNA, the CDR3 is TGTGCCAGCAGTTCCGTCAGGTCTTCGAGCTCCTACGAGCAGTACGTC.